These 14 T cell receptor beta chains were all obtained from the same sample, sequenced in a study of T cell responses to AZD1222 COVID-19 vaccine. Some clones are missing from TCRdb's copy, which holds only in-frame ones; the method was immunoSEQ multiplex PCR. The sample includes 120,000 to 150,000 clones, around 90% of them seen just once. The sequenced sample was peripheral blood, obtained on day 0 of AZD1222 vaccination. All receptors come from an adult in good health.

CDR3 in amino acids: CASSQSWGTNEKLFF. The CDR3, as DNA: TGCGCCAGCAGCCAAAGCTGGGGTACTAATGAAAAACTGTTTTTT. The J gene is TRBJ1-4, the V gene TRBV5-1; D is unclear. Trimming left V 4 bases short and J 2 bases short, with 12 bases between. Germline V gene data show CDR1 as SGHRS and CDR2 as YFSETQ. This CDR3 has 15 amino acids.

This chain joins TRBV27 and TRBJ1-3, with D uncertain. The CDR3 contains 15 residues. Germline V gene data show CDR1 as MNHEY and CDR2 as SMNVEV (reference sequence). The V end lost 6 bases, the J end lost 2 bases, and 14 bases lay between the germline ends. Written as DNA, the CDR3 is TGTGCCAGCAGCTCCAGGTACCGTGCTGGAAACACCATATATTTT. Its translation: CASSSRYRAGNTIYF.

CDR3 bases: TGTGCCAGCAGCTTACAGGGGGATTATAGCAATCAGCCCCAGCATTTT. It translates to CASSLQGDYSNQPQHF. The chain carries TRBV5-8 and TRBJ1-5, with TRBD1 matching over 8 bases. Germline V CDR1 and CDR2: SGHTS, YDEGEE. The CDR3 sequence is 16 residues long. V lost 2 bases to trimming and J lost 0 bases; unmatched junction nucleotides: 4. Full variable domain (remainder filled in from reference TRBV5-8 and TRBJ1-5): EAGVTQSPTHLIKTRGQQATLRCSPISGHTSVYWYQQALGLGLQFLLWYDEGEERNRGNFPPRFSGRQFPNYSSELNVNALELEDSALYLCASSLQGDYSNQPQHFGDGTRLSIL.

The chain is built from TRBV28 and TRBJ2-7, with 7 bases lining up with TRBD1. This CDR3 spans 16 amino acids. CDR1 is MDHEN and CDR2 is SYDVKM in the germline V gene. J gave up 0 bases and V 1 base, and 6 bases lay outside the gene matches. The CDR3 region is CASSLFGQVASYEQYF. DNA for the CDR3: TGTGCCAGCAGTTTATTCGGACAGGTGGCCTCCTACGAGCAGTACTTC.

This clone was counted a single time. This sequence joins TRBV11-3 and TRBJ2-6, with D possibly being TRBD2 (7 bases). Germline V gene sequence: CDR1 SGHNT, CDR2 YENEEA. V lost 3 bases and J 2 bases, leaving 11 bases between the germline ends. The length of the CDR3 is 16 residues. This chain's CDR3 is CASSLGRGTGANVLTF. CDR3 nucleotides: TGTGCCAGCAGCTTGGGGAGGGGGACTGGGGCCAACGTCCTGACTTTC.

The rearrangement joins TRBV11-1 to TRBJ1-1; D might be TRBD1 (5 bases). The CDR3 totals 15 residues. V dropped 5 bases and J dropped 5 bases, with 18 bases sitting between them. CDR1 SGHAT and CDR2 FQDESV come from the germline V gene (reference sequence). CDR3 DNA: TGTGCCAGCAGCCTCAGTCGGGGGAGTGAGACTGAAGCTTTCTTT. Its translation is CASSLSRGSETEAFF.

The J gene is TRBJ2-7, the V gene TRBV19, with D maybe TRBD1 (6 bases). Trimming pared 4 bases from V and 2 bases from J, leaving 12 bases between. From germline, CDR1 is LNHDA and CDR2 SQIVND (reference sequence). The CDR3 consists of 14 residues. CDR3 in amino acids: CASSTYRATYEQYF. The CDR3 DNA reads TGTGCCAGTAGTACGTACAGGGCGACCTACGAGCAGTACTTC.

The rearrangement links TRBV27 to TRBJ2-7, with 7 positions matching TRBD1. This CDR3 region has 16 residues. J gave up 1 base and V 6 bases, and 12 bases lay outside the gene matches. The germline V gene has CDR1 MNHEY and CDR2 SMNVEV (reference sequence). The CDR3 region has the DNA TGTGCCAGCAGCACGCCCCGGACAGGACAATCCTACGAGCAGTACTTC. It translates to CASSTPRTGQSYEQYF.

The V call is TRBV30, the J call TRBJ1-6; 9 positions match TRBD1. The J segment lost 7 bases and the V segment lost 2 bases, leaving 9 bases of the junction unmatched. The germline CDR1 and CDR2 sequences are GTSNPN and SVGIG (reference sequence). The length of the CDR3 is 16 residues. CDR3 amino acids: CAWSQSPGQGNSPLHF. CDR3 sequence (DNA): TGTGCCTGGAGTCAATCCCCGGGACAGGGAAATTCACCCCTCCACTTT.

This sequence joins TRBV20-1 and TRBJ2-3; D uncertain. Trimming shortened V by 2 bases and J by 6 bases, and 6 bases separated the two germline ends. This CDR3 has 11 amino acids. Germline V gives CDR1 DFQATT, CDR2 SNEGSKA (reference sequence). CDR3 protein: CSARSGDTQYF. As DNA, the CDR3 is TGCAGTGCTAGATCAGGCGATACGCAGTATTTT.

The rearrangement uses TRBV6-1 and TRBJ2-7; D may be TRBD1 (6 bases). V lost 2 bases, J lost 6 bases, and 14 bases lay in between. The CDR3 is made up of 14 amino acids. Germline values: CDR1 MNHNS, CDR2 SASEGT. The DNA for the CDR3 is TGTGCCAGCAGTGAACAGGGGACCGACCGCGAGCAGTACTTC. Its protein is CASSEQGTDREQYF.

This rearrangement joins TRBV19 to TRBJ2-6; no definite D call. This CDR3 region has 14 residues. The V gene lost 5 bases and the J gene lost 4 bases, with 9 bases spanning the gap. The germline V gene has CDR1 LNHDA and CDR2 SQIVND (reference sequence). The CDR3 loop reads CASSVRGGANVLTF. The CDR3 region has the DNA TGTGCCAGTAGTGTCCGTGGGGGGGCCAACGTCCTGACTTTC.

CDR3 sequence (DNA): TGTGCCAGCAGCTTAGAAGGCACAGGCCCAGGCCCGGGAAAACTGTTTTTT. Translated: CASSLEGTGPGPGKLFF. The J gene is TRBJ1-4, the V gene TRBV7-2; a possible D gene is TRBD1 (5 bases). This CDR3 comprises 17 residues. Trimming took 1 base from V and 10 from J, leaving 22 bases between them. From germline, CDR1 is SGHTA and CDR2 FQGNSA.

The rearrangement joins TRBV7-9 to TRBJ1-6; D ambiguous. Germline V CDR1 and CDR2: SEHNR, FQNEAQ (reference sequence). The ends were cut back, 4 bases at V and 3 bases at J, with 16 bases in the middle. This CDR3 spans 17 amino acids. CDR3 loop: CASSSHETAGYNSPLHF. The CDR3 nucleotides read TGTGCCAGCAGCTCCCATGAGACCGCCGGCTATAATTCACCCCTCCACTTT.